One and the same sample provided the 4 T cell receptor beta chains below, sequenced in a study of beta chain features in type 1 diabetes. Investigators reverse transcribed all isolated RNA, so they sequenced expressed TCRB transcripts. Sequencing used immunoSEQ multiplex PCR; TCRdb keeps in-frame clones, though not all of them. The sample has about 260,000 clones, roughly 22% seen once. Their antigen targets remain unknown. Whole-study findings and limits: Shorter TCRB CDR3s, moderately but significantly so, marked every one of the four CD4+ subsets in Type 1 diabetes patients.

Sample: naive CD4+ T cells from blood. These TCRs come from a woman aged 40 to 50 with type 1 diabetes.

This clone was seen only a few times. CDR3 sequence: CASSYGTSGGLGNEQFF. As DNA, the CDR3 is TGTGCCAGCAGCTACGGGACTAGCGGGGGGCTGGGCAATGAGCAGTTCTTC. The chain recombines TRBV9 with TRBJ2-1; TRBD2 agrees at 15 bases. The germline CDR1 and CDR2 sequences are SGDLS and YYNGEE. V shed 4 bases, J shed 6 bases, and the junction held 8 bases outside the gene matches. This CDR3 contains 17 residues.

In this sample, this clone turned up a few times. The rearrangement uses TRBV29-1 and TRBJ2-7; 7 nucleotides align to TRBD1. V dropped 4 bases and J dropped 4; count of bases not matched to a gene: 7. Germline V gene sequence: CDR1 SQVTM, CDR2 ANQGSEA. The CDR3 has 13 residues. The CDR3 region has the DNA TGCAGCGTTGGTATACAGGGGATTTACGAGCAGTACTTC. Translated: CSVGIQGIYEQYF.

The sample holds a few counts of this clone. This chain joins TRBV30 and TRBJ2-3; unclear D gene. Germline CDR1 is GTSNPN and CDR2 is SVGIG (reference sequence). The V end was cut by 2 bases, the J end by 0 bases, with 12 bases between. The CDR3 sequence is 15 residues long. CDR3 DNA sequence: TGTGCCTGGAGTACACAGCTATTAAGCACAGATACGCAGTATTTT. Protein sequence: CAWSTQLLSTDTQYF.

The chain links TRBV7-3 to TRBJ1-1; TRBD1 might be the D (6 bases). The germline V gene has CDR1 SGHTA and CDR2 FQGTGA. This CDR3 has 14 residues. The V end was cut by 4 bases, the J end by 4 bases, with 13 bases between. The CDR3 coding sequence is TGTGCCAGCAGCTCCCAAAGGGGGACCACTGAAGCTTTCTTT. It is translated as CASSSQRGTTEAFF.